This TCR beta chain comes out of a study of metastatic and nonmetastatic thyroid tumors. This CDR3 region has 17 residues. With 0 bases clipped from V and 6 bases from J, the junction kept 8 bases outside the gene matches. Germline-derived CDR1 and CDR2 are MNHEY and SVGEGT. Each patient came to thyroid surgery without any prior treatment (of any kind). This clone was seen more than once but under ten times. Authors' processing steps: Differences in CDR3 between clinicopathological groups were drawn on to build a classifier intended to discriminate distant-metastatic papillary thyroid cancer patients. TCRdb re-processed the PCR reads through MiXCR. These V and J calls derive from TCRdb rather than the authors' analysis. This sample yields 5,000 or so clones, of which approximately 29% are seen a single time; 11% to 15% belongs to the top ten.

This sequence was found in a female donor with papillary thyroid cancer or a benign thyroid nodule (not recorded which). Some clones in this sample may be carry-over from other donors' samples. V and J are TRBV6-2 or TRBV6-3 and TRBJ2-7; 13 nucleotides align to TRBD2. The material sequenced was adjacent normal tissue. The CDR3 DNA is TGTGCCAGCAGTTACTCGTGGACTAGCGGGAGTACGGTCGAGCAGTACTTC. Translating gives CASSYSWTSGSTVEQYF.